Each of the 18 T cell receptor beta chains below was sequenced from the same sample in a study of early T cells in non-severe SARS-CoV-2 infection. One entry per CDR3 protein results from TCRdb running MiXCR on the 5' RACE reads. The table lists around 82,000 distinct CDR3 sequences, over 9.5% of them singletons. Sequenced material: whole blood. The receptors were sampled from an adult who was a healthcare worker with PCR-confirmed SARS-CoV-2 infection or an uninfected control (not recorded which).

The rearrangement uses TRBV3-1 and TRBJ1-2; D is undetermined. The CDR3 spans 14 residues. Trimming stripped 0 bases from V and 8 bases from J, with 13 bases between. Germline V gene lookup returns CDR1 LGHDT and CDR2 YNNKEL (reference sequence). In DNA form, the CDR3 reads TGTGCCAGCAGCCAAGATAATAGAGCGGGGGGCTACACCTTC. Its translation: CASSQDNRAGGYTF.

This clonotype was counted a few times. The rearrangement uses TRBV7-8 and TRBJ2-7, with 8 nucleotides matching TRBD1. J gave up 0 bases and V 4 bases, and 8 bases lay outside the gene matches. The germline V gene has CDR1 SGHVS and CDR2 FQNEAQ. This CDR3 spans 16 amino acids. This CDR3 is CASSSPWTGNSYEQYF. In nucleotides, the CDR3 is TGTGCCAGCAGCTCCCCATGGACAGGGAACTCCTACGAGCAGTACTTC.

The gene calls are TRBV28 and TRBJ2-2, with D tentatively TRBD1 (6 bases). Trimming left V 7 bases short and J 2 bases short, with 26 bases between. Germline assignment: CDR1 MDHEN and CDR2 SYDVKM. The CDR3 contains 19 residues. CDR3 coding DNA: TGTGCCAGCAAGTGGTTCACAGGGATGGGAACCCTCAACACCGGGGAGCTGTTTTTT. Amino acid sequence: CASKWFTGMGTLNTGELFF. The whole variable domain, remainder taken from reference TRBV28 and TRBJ2-2, is DVKVTQSSRYLVKRTGEKVFLECVQDMDHENMFWYRQDPGLGLRLIYFSYDVKMKEKGDIPEGYSVSREKKERFSLILESASTNQTSMYLCASKWFTGMGTLNTGELFFGEGSRLTVL.

This sequence joins TRBV30 and TRBJ2-2; tentatively, D is TRBD2 (5 bases). This CDR3 spans 14 amino acids. With 3 bases removed from V and 1 base from J, the gap between germline ends came to 9 bases. The V gene's germline CDR1 is GTSNPN and CDR2 SVGIG (reference sequence). The CDR3 nucleotides read TGTGCCTGGAGCCAGCGGCAGAACACCGGGGAGCTGTTTTTT. It yields the protein CAWSQRQNTGELFF.

This clonotype was recorded at least ten times. The chain combines TRBV27 with TRBJ2-7, with 8 bases matching TRBD1. Germline V gives CDR1 MNHEY, CDR2 SMNVEV (reference sequence). The CDR3 covers 13 residues. V trimming: 5 bases; J trimming: 6 bases; junction bases outside the gene matches: 6. The CDR3 sequence is CASSRQGSGEQYF. CDR3 in DNA: TGTGCCAGCAGTCGACAGGGGTCTGGCGAGCAGTACTTC.

This clonotype showed up many times. The chain links TRBV10-2 to TRBJ2-7; 11 nucleotides align to TRBD2. V was clipped by 5 bases and J by 2 bases; unmatched bases: 2. The CDR3 covers 14 residues. Germline assignment: CDR1 WSHSY and CDR2 SAAADI. CDR3 residues: CASSIAGGPYEQYF. The DNA of the CDR3 is TGCGCCAGCAGTATAGCGGGAGGGCCCTACGAGCAGTACTTC.

This clonotype was observed at least ten times. The chain recombines TRBV9 with TRBJ2-5, with 12 bases lining up with TRBD2. CDR1 and CDR2 from the germline V gene are SGDLS and YYNGEE. V trimming: 4 bases; J trimming: 4 bases; junction bases outside the gene matches: 5. The length of the CDR3 is 15 residues. CDR3 DNA sequence: TGTGCCAGCAGCCCTCTAGCGGGAGGGGGAGAGACCCAGTACTTC. Translating it yields CASSPLAGGGETQYF.

The chain joins TRBV7-6 to TRBJ2-3; D perhaps matches TRBD1 (6 bases). Germline CDR1 SGHVS, CDR2 FNYEAQ. V lost 1 base and J lost 7, with 12 bases in between. The CDR3 sequence is 14 residues long. CDR3 residues: CASSLEPGEHTQYF. The CDR3, as DNA: TGTGCCAGCAGCTTAGAACCAGGGGAGCATACGCAGTATTTT. Complete variable domain (other parts from reference TRBV7-6 and TRBJ2-3): GAGVSQSPRYKVTKRGQDVALRCDPISGHVSLYWYRQALGQGPEFLTYFNYEAQQDKSGLPNDRFSAERPEGSISTLTIQRTEQRDSAMYRCASSLEPGEHTQYFGPGTRLTVL.

The chain has TRBV3-1 and TRBJ2-5; tentatively, D is TRBD1 (5 bases). This CDR3 contains 15 residues. The ends were cut back, 0 bases at V and 1 base at J, with 9 bases in the middle. Per the germline V gene, CDR1 is LGHDT and CDR2 is YNNKEL (reference sequence). The CDR3 region is CASSQDTDTQETQYF. CDR3 in DNA: TGTGCCAGCAGCCAAGATACGGACACCCAAGAGACCCAGTACTTC.

The chain employs TRBV6-5 and TRBJ2-3; D is unclear. V dropped 2 bases and J dropped 2 bases, with 5 bases sitting between them. CDR1 and CDR2 from the germline V gene are MNHEY and SVGAGI. This CDR3 is 13 amino acids long. CDR3 sequence reads: CASSYDTTDTQYF. The CDR3 DNA reads as TGTGCCAGCAGTTACGACACCACAGATACGCAGTATTTT.

The sample holds a few counts of this clonotype. The chain recombines TRBV3-1 with TRBJ2-5; TRBD2 matches at 11 bases. V shed 0 bases, J shed 5 bases, and the junction held 5 bases outside the gene matches. The CDR3 is 16 amino acids. Germline assignment: CDR1 LGHDT and CDR2 YNNKEL (reference sequence). CDR3 nucleotides: TGTGCCAGCAGCCAAGATCTAGCGGGAGGAGGGGAGACCCAGTACTTC. This encodes CASSQDLAGGGETQYF.

This clonotype was seen repeatedly, ten times or more. The V gene is TRBV5-4, the J gene TRBJ2-1; D is possibly TRBD1 or TRBD2 (5 bases each). The germline V gene encodes CDR1 SGHNT and CDR2 YYREEE (reference sequence). Trimming took 1 base from V and 10 from J, leaving 15 bases between them. CDR3 length equals 14 residues. For the CDR3, the DNA is TGTGCCAGCAGCTTGAATGCCGGGACGGGAGAGCAGTTCTTC. Translating it yields CASSLNAGTGEQFF.

This clonotype was observed at least ten times. The V call is TRBV28, the J call TRBJ2-6, with 7 bases aligning to TRBD2. The V and J ends lost 3 bases and 2 bases, in that order; junction bases with no gene match: 13. CDR1 is MDHEN and CDR2 is SYDVKM in the germline V gene. There are 19 residues in the CDR3. This CDR3 is CASSFGLGGGPAGANVLTF. CDR3 DNA sequence: TGTGCCAGCAGTTTTGGACTCGGGGGAGGGCCGGCTGGGGCCAACGTCCTGACTTTC.

The rearrangement uses TRBV6-6 and TRBJ2-1, with a weak D call TRBD2 (6 bases). Trimming pared 4 bases from V and 0 bases from J, leaving 10 bases between. The CDR3 contains 15 residues. Germline V gene data show CDR1 as MNHNY and CDR2 as SVGAGI (reference sequence). The CDR3 nucleotides read TGTGCCAGCAGTTCTCTGGGGGGCTCCTACAATGAGCAGTTCTTC. Translating it yields CASSSLGGSYNEQFF.

Ten or more counts support this clonotype. V usage is TRBV24-1 and J usage is TRBJ2-1; D is ambiguous. Germline CDR1 reads KGHDR; CDR2 reads SFDVKD. The CDR3 is made up of 11 amino acids. V was shortened by 3 bases and J by 8 bases, with 4 bases between the two germline ends. CDR3 in amino acids: CATSDRHEQFF. The CDR3 DNA is TGTGCCACCAGTGATCGGCATGAGCAGTTCTTC.

The chain is built from TRBV7-2 and TRBJ2-7, with D possibly matching TRBD2 (5 bases). Deletions cut 7 bases from V and 5 bases from J, with 12 bases between. CDR3 length: 12 amino acids. From germline, CDR1 is SGHTA and CDR2 FQGNSA. CDR3 nucleotides: TGTGCCAGCACTAGAGGGTCCCACGAGCAGTACTTC. Its protein is CASTRGSHEQYF. Filled out from reference TRBV7-2 and TRBJ2-7, the complete variable domain reads GAGVSQSPSNKVTEKGKDVELRCDPISGHTALYWYRQSLGQGLEFLIYFQGNSAPDKSGLPSDRFSAERTGGSVSTLTIQRTQQEDSAVYLCASTRGSHEQYFGPGTRLTVT.

This clonotype was found many times. The gene calls are TRBV9 and TRBJ1-2; 7 nucleotides match TRBD1. The CDR3 totals 15 residues. The trim removed 4 bases at V and 4 bases at J, leaving 10 bases unmatched. CDR1 and CDR2 (germline): SGDLS, YYNGEE. The CDR3 DNA reads as TGTGCCAGCAGCATCCGGGACAGCTTATTCTATGGCTACACCTTC. As protein: CASSIRDSLFYGYTF.

This clonotype showed up many times. The chain is built from TRBV9 and TRBJ2-2; D is unresolved. V gave up 3 bases and J gave up 0 bases, with 12 bases separating them. The CDR3 is 16 residues long. Germline CDR1 SGDLS, CDR2 YYNGEE. The CDR3: CASSDSAKANTGELFF. CDR3 in DNA: TGTGCCAGCAGCGACTCAGCGAAGGCGAACACCGGGGAGCTGTTTTTT.